Shown below are 16 T cell receptor beta chains from a single sample sequenced in a study of CD8 T cell repertoires and HIV-1 epitope variants. Measured with immunoSEQ multiplex PCR; TCRdb has only the in-frame clones, and not every one. The data contain under 100,000 clones, approximately 70% of them singletons. The specimen sequenced was uncultured baseline CD8+ T cells from peripheral blood mononuclear cells (PBMCs). All receptors derive from a male donor with HIV.

The chain is built from TRBV7-8 and TRBJ1-5; no clear D gene. The CDR3 is 13 amino acids. Germline CDR1 SGHVS, CDR2 FQNEAQ. V shed 5 bases and J shed 7 bases, with 12 bases lying between them. DNA of the CDR3: TGTGCCAGCAGCGTCGGGCCCGAGCAGCCCCAGCATTTT. Translating it yields CASSVGPEQPQHF. Together with reference TRBV7-8 and TRBJ1-5, the CDR3 gives the full variable domain: GAGVSQSPRYKVAKRGQDVALRCDPISGHVSLFWYQQALGQGPEFLTYFQNEAQLDKSGLPSDRFFAERPEGSVSTLKIQRTQQEDSAVYLCASSVGPEQPQHFGDGTRLSIL.

This rearrangement joins TRBV7-9 to TRBJ2-1; D possibly corresponds to TRBD2 (6 bases). Germline V gives CDR1 SEHNR, CDR2 FQNEAQ (reference sequence). V was pared by 5 bases and J by 0 bases, with 20 bases between. The CDR3 covers 18 residues. The CDR3 sequence is CASSTGAGRASSYNEQFF. In DNA, the CDR3 is TGTGCCAGCAGCACCGGGGCGGGGCGGGCGAGCTCCTACAATGAGCAGTTCTTC.

In this sample, this clone turned up once. This sequence joins TRBV5-4 and TRBJ2-3; D ambiguous. This CDR3 has 11 residues. With 2 bases removed from V and 4 bases from J, the gap between germline ends came to 2 bases. CDR1 and CDR2 from the germline V gene are SGHNT and YYREEE (reference sequence). The DNA of the CDR3 is TGTGCCAGCAGCTTCGCAGATACGCAGTATTTT. Its protein is CASSFADTQYF.

The chain joins TRBV4-2 to TRBJ2-3, with 9 bases identical to TRBD2. Germline V CDR1 and CDR2: LGHNA, YNFKEQ. V gave up 3 bases and J gave up 0 bases; unmatched junction bases: 4. This CDR3 has 16 residues. The CDR3 region is CASSQQAGGSTDTQYF. CDR3 DNA: TGTGCCAGCAGCCAGCAAGCGGGGGGAAGCACAGATACGCAGTATTTT.

The chain carries TRBV19 and TRBJ2-3; 7 positions match TRBD1. Trimming at V came to 5 bases and at J to 4 bases, leaving 9 bases not matched to a gene. The CDR3 consists of 15 residues. From germline, CDR1 is LNHDA and CDR2 SQIVND (reference sequence). This CDR3 is CASSPGQAFADTQYF. The CDR3 DNA is TGTGCCAGTAGTCCAGGACAGGCCTTTGCAGATACGCAGTATTTT.

The chain joins TRBV30 to TRBJ1-1; D uncertain. Trimming removed 1 base at V and 8 bases at J, with 8 bases between. Germline CDR1 GTSNPN, CDR2 SVGIG (reference sequence). The CDR3 consists of 11 residues. Here the CDR3 reads CAWSDGGEAFF. The DNA for the CDR3 is TGTGCCTGGAGTGACGGTGGGGAAGCTTTCTTT.

V and J are TRBV19 and TRBJ2-5; TRBD2 aligns across 7 bases. The junction had 11 bases not matched to a gene; V was cut back by 5 bases and J by 5 bases. Germline V gives CDR1 LNHDA, CDR2 SQIVND (reference sequence). CDR3 length: 15 amino acids. The CDR3 DNA sequence: TGTGCCAGTAGTGGGACCGGGCGGGAGTGGGAGACCCAGTACTTC. Translated: CASSGTGREWETQYF.

The V gene is TRBV5-1, the J gene TRBJ1-1; D possibly corresponds to TRBD1 (6 bases). Trimming shortened V by 4 bases and J by 2 bases, and 12 bases separated the two germline ends. Germline CDR1 reads SGHRS; CDR2 reads YFSETQ. This CDR3 is built from 14 residues. DNA of the CDR3: TGCGCCAGCAGCCCACAGGGAGAAAACACTGAAGCTTTCTTT. It translates to CASSPQGENTEAFF.

The chain has TRBV21-1 and TRBJ1-1. TRBV21-1 is a pseudogene locus. The CDR3 has 16 amino acids. As DNA, the CDR3 is TGTGCCAGCAGCAATATCCGGAGAGGGGCCTACACTGAAGCTTTCTTT. Its protein is CASSNIRRGAYTEAFF.

The J gene is TRBJ2-1, the V gene TRBV28; no definite D call. This CDR3 has 15 residues. Trimming took off 1 base at V and 2 bases at J, with 9 bases between the two ends. The germline V gene encodes CDR1 MDHEN and CDR2 SYDVKM. This CDR3 is CASSLSADAYNEQFF. DNA of the CDR3: TGTGCCAGCAGTTTATCCGCTGACGCCTACAATGAGCAGTTCTTC.

This clone has more than one count but fewer than ten. V is TRBV4-1 and J is TRBJ2-7, with D uncertain. Between the trimmed V and J ends, which lost 0 bases and 6 bases, there was a span of 12 bases. CDR3 length: 14 amino acids. Per the germline V gene, CDR1 is MGHRA and CDR2 is YSYEKL. CDR3: CASSQDQGPREQYF. Written as DNA, the CDR3 is TGCGCCAGCAGCCAAGATCAAGGGCCTCGCGAGCAGTACTTC.

V is TRBV7-2 and J is TRBJ2-2, with D unclear. This CDR3 comprises 14 residues. V lost 2 bases and J lost 1, with 5 bases in between. Germline-derived CDR1 and CDR2 are SGHTA and FQGNSA. CDR3 loop: CASSLLKNTGELFF. The CDR3 DNA sequence: TGTGCCAGCAGCTTATTAAAGAACACCGGGGAGCTGTTTTTT.

This rearrangement joins TRBV5-1 to TRBJ2-3, with D tentatively TRBD2 (6 bases). The germline V and J ends were trimmed by 5 bases and 5 bases, with 15 bases remaining between them. CDR1 and CDR2 from the germline V gene are SGHRS and YFSETQ. CDR3 length: 14 amino acids. The CDR3 here is CASRSASEVDTQYF. The CDR3 DNA reads TGCGCCAGCAGGTCCGCTAGCGAAGTAGATACGCAGTATTTT.

The chain combines TRBV28 with TRBJ2-3, with 9 bases aligning to TRBD1. Germline CDR1 reads MDHEN; CDR2 reads SYDVKM. The CDR3 consists of 16 residues. Trimming took 2 bases from V and 3 from J; bases not matched to a gene: 6. The CDR3 sequence: CASSLPGQGSTDTQYF. The DNA for the CDR3 is TGTGCCAGCAGTTTACCGGGACAGGGCTCAACAGATACGCAGTATTTT.

The chain is built from TRBV15 and TRBJ2-7; 8 positions match TRBD1. Germline CDR1 reads LNHNV; CDR2 reads YYDKDF (reference sequence). V lost 1 base and J lost 5; bases outside the gene matches: 4. The CDR3 length is 14 residues. The DNA for the CDR3 is TGTGCCACCAGCAGAGGGACAGGGATGGACGAGCAGTACTTC. Translation: CATSRGTGMDEQYF.

The rearrangement uses TRBV5-4 and TRBJ1-1; TRBD1 matches 8 bases. This CDR3 spans 16 amino acids. Germline CDR1 reads SGHNT; CDR2 reads YYREEE (reference sequence). Trimming removed 5 bases from V and 1 base from J; junction bases left unmatched: 10. Here the CDR3 reads CASSPVTTGENTEAFF. In nucleotides, the CDR3 is TGTGCCAGCAGTCCTGTAACGACAGGGGAGAACACTGAAGCTTTCTTT.